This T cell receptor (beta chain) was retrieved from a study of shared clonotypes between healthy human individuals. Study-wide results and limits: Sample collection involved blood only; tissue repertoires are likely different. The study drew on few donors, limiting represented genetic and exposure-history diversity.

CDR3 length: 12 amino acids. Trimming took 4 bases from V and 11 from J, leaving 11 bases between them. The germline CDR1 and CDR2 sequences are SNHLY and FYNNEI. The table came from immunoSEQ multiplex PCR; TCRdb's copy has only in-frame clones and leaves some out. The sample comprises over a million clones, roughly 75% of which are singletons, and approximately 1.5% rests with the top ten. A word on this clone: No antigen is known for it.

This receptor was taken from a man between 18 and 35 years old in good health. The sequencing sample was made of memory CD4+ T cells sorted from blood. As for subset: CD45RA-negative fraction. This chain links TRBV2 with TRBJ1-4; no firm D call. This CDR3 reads CASSGLLGKLFF. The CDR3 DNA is TGTGCCAGCAGTGGTCTCCTTGGGAAACTGTTTTTT. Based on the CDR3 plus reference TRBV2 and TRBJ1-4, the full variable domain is EPEVTQTPSHQVTQMGQEVILRCVPISNHLYFYWYRQILGQKVEFLVSFYNNEISEKSEIFDDQFSVERPDGSNFTLKIRSTKLEDSAMYFCASSGLLGKLFFGSGTQLSVL.